The present entry profiles one T cell receptor (beta chain) with its context. The data were obtained in a study of blood T cell repertoires in COVID-19. Across the whole study: The United States, Italy and Spain were the sources of the acute and convalescent COVID-19 samples.

Here immunoSEQ multiplex PCR was the method, and the copy in TCRdb shows in-frame clones only, minus some. The profile shows 110,000 to 150,000 clones, 88% of them singletons. Germline V gives CDR1 SGHRS, CDR2 YFSETQ. The CDR3 is 15 residues long. V shed 2 bases and J shed 5 bases, with 11 bases lying between them. The clonotype comes from a woman aged 60-75 years with acute or convalescent COVID-19. The sample consisted of peripheral blood. V and J are TRBV5-1 and TRBJ1-6; no clear D. CDR3 nucleotide sequence: TGCGCCAGCAGCTTAGTCGACAAAAATAATTCACCCCTCCACTTT. Protein sequence: CASSLVDKNNSPLHF.